This T cell receptor beta chain came from a study of T cells after yellow fever vaccination. At the level of the study: The fractions with low cell numbers were processed using SMART-Seq v4 Ultra Low Input. Broader study findings: Peak timing came faster in the weaker secondary response, day 5 versus 15. Most primary-vaccination clones reappeared after the booster (about 95% CD4, 85% to 90% CD8).

Germline V gene data show CDR1 as LNHNV and CDR2 as YYDKDF (reference sequence). The junction had 8 bases not matched to a gene; V was cut back by 7 bases and J by 2 bases. The CDR3 is 15 residues long. They built TCR cDNA with 5'RACE template switching, a step that put in a universal primer site and UMIs. TCRdb passed the 5' RACE reads through MiXCR, listing each CDR3 protein once. The table has some 97,000 distinct CDR3 sequences, approximately 6.3% seen once. This clonotype was seen at least ten times. Its cognate antigen is unknown. The sample here was CD8+ T cells sorted from PBMCs, taken 10 days after the yellow fever booster vaccination. This chain joins TRBV15 and TRBJ2-3; 8 bases map to TRBD1. The clonotype originates from a man younger than 35 who received the YFV17D yellow fever vaccine. CDR3 sequence (DNA): TGTGCCACCACCCGGGACAGGCACTACACAGATACGCAGTATTTT. This encodes CATTRDRHYTDTQYF.